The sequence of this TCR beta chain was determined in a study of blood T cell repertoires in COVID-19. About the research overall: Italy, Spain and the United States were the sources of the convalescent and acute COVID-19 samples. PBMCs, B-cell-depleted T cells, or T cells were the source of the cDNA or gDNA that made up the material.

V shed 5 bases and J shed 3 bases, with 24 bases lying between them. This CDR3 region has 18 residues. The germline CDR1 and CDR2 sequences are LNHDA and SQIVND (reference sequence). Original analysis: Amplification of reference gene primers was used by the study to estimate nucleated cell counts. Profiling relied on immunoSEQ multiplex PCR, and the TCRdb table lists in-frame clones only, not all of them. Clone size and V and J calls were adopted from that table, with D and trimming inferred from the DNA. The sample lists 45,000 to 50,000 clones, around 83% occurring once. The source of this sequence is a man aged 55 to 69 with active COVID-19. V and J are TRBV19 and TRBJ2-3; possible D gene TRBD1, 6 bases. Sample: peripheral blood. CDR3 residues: CASSADSDLTTLTDTQYF. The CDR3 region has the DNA TGTGCCAGTAGTGCGGACAGCGACCTTACAACACTTACAGATACGCAGTATTTT.